The 14 T cell receptor beta chains reported below all come from one sample, sequenced in a study of blood T cell repertoires in COVID-19. Profiling relied on immunoSEQ multiplex PCR, and the TCRdb table lists in-frame clones only, not all of them. This table has 200,000 to 250,000 clones, roughly 75% appearing once. What was sequenced was peripheral blood. These receptors were obtained from a woman between 65 and 79 years old with acute or convalescent COVID-19.

The rearrangement joins TRBV28 to TRBJ2-2, with D possibly TRBD2 on 5 matching bases. Germline-derived CDR1 and CDR2 are MDHEN and SYDVKM. This CDR3 has 17 residues. Between the trimmed V and J ends, which lost 3 bases and 1 base, there was a span of 15 bases. CDR3 DNA: TGTGCCAGCAGTTTGCCTCGGCCCGGGATGAACACCGGGGAGCTGTTTTTT. Its translation is CASSLPRPGMNTGELFF.

This rearrangement joins TRBV3-1 (or the pseudogene TRBV3-2) to TRBJ2-2, with TRBD2 matching 7 bases. Germline trimming cut 4 bases from V and 1 base from J; bases unmatched to any gene: 6. CDR3 length: 16 residues. Germline CDR1 is LGHDT and CDR2 is YNNKEL (reference sequence). CDR3 sequence (DNA): TGTGCCAGCAGCCTACAACTAGCGCAGAACACCGGGGAGCTGTTTTTT. Its protein product is CASSLQLAQNTGELFF.

This clone was picked up a small number of times. The chain recombines TRBV6-6 with TRBJ2-7; possible D gene TRBD1, 6 bases. V gave up 7 bases and J gave up 4 bases, with 23 bases separating them. CDR1 and CDR2 from the germline V gene are MNHNY and SVGAGI (reference sequence). CDR3 length: 16 residues. CDR3 region: CASTEQLMARGYEQYF. CDR3 sequence (DNA): TGTGCCAGCACAGAACAACTAATGGCCAGGGGTTACGAGCAGTACTTC.

V usage is TRBV7-9 and J usage is TRBJ2-7; perhaps TRBD1 as D (5 bases). This CDR3 has 13 amino acids. The ends were cut back, 3 bases at V and 0 bases at J, with 6 bases in the middle. Germline V lookup: CDR1 SEHNR, CDR2 FQNEAQ (reference sequence). CDR3 coding DNA: TGTGCCAGCAGCTTGACAGACTCCTACGAGCAGTACTTC. It yields the protein CASSLTDSYEQYF.

The rearrangement joins TRBV6-1 to TRBJ2-1, with TRBD1 matching 11 bases. This CDR3 region has 16 residues. V lost 4 bases, J lost 4 bases, and 6 bases stayed unmatched. CDR1 is MNHNS, CDR2 SASEGT, per germline. The CDR3 DNA reads TGTGCCAGCAGTGGGGGACAGGGGGGGTATTACAATGAGCAGTTCTTC. Translation: CASSGGQGGYYNEQFF.

The chain combines TRBV5-1 with TRBJ2-5; TRBD2 might be the D (6 bases). The germline gives CDR1 SGHRS, CDR2 YFSETQ. The CDR3 loop spans 15 amino acids. Trimming took off 0 bases at V and 5 bases at J, with 14 bases between the two ends. The CDR3 sequence is CASSLGTAGSETQYF. CDR3 in DNA: TGCGCCAGCAGCTTGGGTACAGCGGGTTCCGAGACCCAGTACTTC.

The J gene is TRBJ2-7, the V gene TRBV21-1; TRBD1, the D gene given by the table, was not confirmed from the DNA. TRBV21-1 is a pseudogene segment. This CDR3 has 18 amino acids. As DNA, the CDR3 is TGTGCCAGCAGCCCTAACCAGGGGGGACGCCGTAAAAGCTCCGAGCAGTACTTC. Translation gives CASSPNQGGRRKSSEQYF.

This clone is a singleton in its sample. The J gene is TRBJ2-1, the V gene TRBV5-1, with 9 bases fitting TRBD1. CDR1 is SGHRS and CDR2 is YFSETQ in the germline V gene. The CDR3 is 13 residues long. The V and J ends lost 4 bases and 6 bases, in that order; junction bases with no gene match: 2. CDR3 bases: TGCGCCAGCAGCGTGACAGGGGGCAATGAGCAGTTCTTC. Protein sequence: CASSVTGGNEQFF.

The J gene is TRBJ1-1, the V gene TRBV28, with 7 bases fitting TRBD1. This CDR3 region has 15 residues. Germline V gives CDR1 MDHEN, CDR2 SYDVKM. The ends lost 6 bases at V and 4 bases at J; junction bases unmatched: 11. Here the CDR3 reads CASRQGGAGITEAFF. As DNA, the CDR3 is TGTGCCAGCAGACAAGGGGGCGCCGGGATCACTGAAGCTTTCTTT.

The J gene is TRBJ1-2, the V gene TRBV11-2, with a possible D match to TRBD1 (5 bases). With 5 bases removed from V and 5 bases from J, the gap between germline ends came to 12 bases. The CDR3 is 13 amino acids. Germline-derived CDR1 and CDR2 are SGHAT and FQNNGV. In DNA, the CDR3 is TGTGCCAGCAGCGTGGCGGGGGGGTATGGCTACACCTTC. This translates into CASSVAGGYGYTF.

The J gene is TRBJ1-5, the V gene TRBV5-6; possible D gene TRBD1, 5 bases. V was pared by 0 bases and J by 6 bases, with 7 bases between. The length of the CDR3 is 13 residues. CDR1 SGHDT and CDR2 YYEEEE come from the germline V gene. CDR3 bases: TGTGCCAGCAGCTTGGGGGGGGGTCAGCCCCAGCATTTT. Residues: CASSLGGGQPQHF. The full variable domain, rest sourced from reference TRBV5-6 and TRBJ1-5, is DAGVTQSPTHLIKTRGQQVTLRCSPKSGHDTVSWYQQALGQGPQFIFQYYEEEERQRGNFPDRFSGHQFPNYSSELNVNALLLGDSALYLCASSLGGGQPQHFGDGTRLSIL.

J is TRBJ1-2 and V is TRBV28; TRBD1 might be the D (5 bases). The CDR3 has 13 amino acids. Between the trimmed V and J ends, which lost 5 bases and 1 base, there was a span of 8 bases. Germline values: CDR1 MDHEN, CDR2 SYDVKM. The CDR3 DNA reads as TGTGCCAGCAGTCACGACAGTAACTATGGCTACACCTTC. Translation gives CASSHDSNYGYTF.

The V call is TRBV24-1, the J call TRBJ2-3; TRBD2 aligns across 11 bases. J lost 3 bases, V lost 2 bases, and 6 bases had no gene match. Germline lookup yields CDR1 KGHDR and CDR2 SFDVKD. The CDR3 is made up of 17 amino acids. The CDR3: CATSDSASGRLTDTQYF. The DNA of the CDR3 is TGTGCCACCAGTGATTCGGCTAGCGGGAGGTTGACAGATACGCAGTATTTT.

V gene TRBV5-1 combines with J gene TRBJ2-5; 13 nucleotides agree with TRBD2. The CDR3 is 16 amino acids. V dropped 4 bases and J dropped 6; count of bases not matched to a gene: 9. Looked up from germline, CDR1 is SGHRS and CDR2 is YFSETQ. DNA of the CDR3: TGCGCCAGCAGCCCGTGGGTGGGGACTAGCGGGAAGACCCAGTACTTC. It encodes CASSPWVGTSGKTQYF.